The rows below give T cell receptor beta chains drawn from one sample of a study of Ad26.COV2.S vaccination and SARS-CoV-2 variants. Profiled with immunoSEQ multiplex PCR; TCRdb holds only in-frame clones, not every one. The table shows hundreds of thousands of clones, with around 90% occurring only once. This specimen was peripheral blood, taken in a trial of Ad26.COV2.S vaccine versus placebo. These receptors all come from a person between 18 and 65 years old who received the Ad26.COV2.S COVID-19 vaccine or a placebo. Each CDR3 is given with its conserved first and last residue. The order of the fields is clone size, D gene, V gene, J gene, CDR3 protein, CDR3 DNA. The D gene is left open where the match is weak. The size entry is marked missing in some rows and otherwise reads once, few, many or a size class.

.	TRBD1	TRBV7-3	TRBJ1-1	CASSFPGTENTEAFF	TGTGCCAGCAGCTTTCCCGGGACAGAGAACACTGAAGCTTTCTTT
few	TRBD1	TRBV30	TRBJ2-1	CAWSSGTGVDEQFF	TGTGCCTGGAGTTCCGGGACAGGGGTCGATGAGCAGTTCTTC
.	TRBD1	TRBV4-3	TRBJ1-2	CASSQERTGGYGYTF	TGCGCCAGCAGCCAAGAAAGGACAGGGGGCTATGGCTACACCTTC
.	.	TRBV4-1	TRBJ1-1	CASSQDRSQGRMNTEAFF	TGCGCCAGCAGCCAAGATCGGAGCCAGGGACGGATGAACACTGAAGCTTTCTTT
.	.	TRBV4-2	TRBJ1-2	CASSQTGQGYTF	TGTGCCAGCAGCCAAACAGGGCAGGGCTACACCTTC
.	.	TRBV7-9	TRBJ2-2	CASSLGDSTGELFF	TGTGCCAGCAGCTTAGGGGACTCAACCGGGGAGCTGTTTTTT
.	.	TRBV12-2	TRBJ1-5	CARPRDRGPSNQPQHF	TGTGCACGCCCCCGGGACAGGGGGCCCAGCAATCAGCCCCAGCATTTT
.	.	TRBV6-6	TRBJ2-7	CASSLGQYEQYF	TGTGCCAGCAGTCTGGGGCAATACGAGCAGTACTTC
.	.	TRBV4-3	TRBJ2-7	CASSQAPGGSYEQYF	TGCGCCAGCAGCCAAGCCCCAGGAGGGTCCTACGAGCAGTACTTC
.	TRBD1	TRBV30	TRBJ1-6	CAWSHTGGLFSPLHF	TGTGCCTGGAGCCATACAGGGGGCCTCTTTTCACCCCTCCACTTT
.	TRBD1	TRBV6-6	TRBJ1-6	CASSYAGQENSPLHF	TGTGCCAGCAGTTACGCCGGACAGGAAAATTCACCCCTCCACTTT
.	.	TRBV9	TRBJ2-1	CASSPSRTATLYNEQFF	TGTGCCAGCAGCCCGTCTAGGACAGCCACCCTCTACAATGAGCAGTTCTTC
.	.	TRBV24-1	TRBJ2-3	CATSDLMGSPRYF	TGTGCCACCAGTGATTTGATGGGAAGTCCCCGGTATTTT
.	.	TRBV15	TRBJ1-5	CATSRRTGPGQPQHF	TGTGCCACCAGCAGACGCACAGGGCCCGGGCAGCCCCAGCATTTT
.	.	TRBV30	TRBJ1-2	CAWSAPVKARYGYTF	TGTGCCTGGAGTGCCCCCGTGAAGGCAAGATATGGCTACACCTTC
few	TRBD2	TRBV4-3	TRBJ2-1	CASSMRLAGDELQFF	TGCGCCAGCAGCATGAGACTAGCGGGGGACGAGCTGCAGTTCTTC
.	.	TRBV29-1	TRBJ2-1	CSVEGMDNEQFF	TGCAGCGTTGAGGGGATGGACAATGAGCAGTTCTTC
.	.	TRBV30	TRBJ1-3	CAWRGGNTIYF	TGTGCCTGGAGAGGTGGAAACACCATATATTTT
.	TRBD1	TRBV5-5	TRBJ1-2	CASSLDRGWHGYTF	TGTGCCAGCAGCTTGGACAGGGGATGGCATGGCTACACCTTC
.	.	TRBV7-2	TRBJ2-3	CASSLAYSTDTQYF	TGTGCCAGCAGCTTAGCTTATAGCACAGATACGCAGTATTTT
once	.	TRBV28	TRBJ2-1	CASTLGREQFF	TGTGCCAGCACCCTGGGTCGTGAGCAGTTCTTC
.	.	TRBV30	TRBJ1-2	CAWSTTTGGYTF	TGTGCCTGGAGTACTACCACAGGGGGCTACACCTTC
.	.	TRBV7-6	TRBJ1-2	CASSLDAGRWYGYTF	TGTGCCAGCAGCTTAGATGCGGGAAGGTGGTATGGCTACACCTTC
once	.	TRBV6-5	TRBJ1-2	CASSSPTRYGYTF	TGTGCCAGCAGCTCCCCCACGAGGTATGGCTACACCTTC
.	TRBD1	TRBV10-3	TRBJ2-5	CAISGRDSRQETQYF	TGTGCCATCAGTGGTCGGGACAGTCGGCAAGAGACCCAGTACTTC
.	.	TRBV5-1	TRBJ2-3	CASSPGAYTDTQYF	TGCGCCAGCAGCCCAGGGGCTTACACAGATACGCAGTATTTT
.	TRBD1	TRBV14	TRBJ1-2	CASSQLVDRDGFYGYTF	TGTGCCAGCAGCCAACTTGTGGACAGGGATGGATTCTATGGCTACACCTTC
.	.	TRBV4-2	TRBJ2-5	CASSQDPGGPETQYF	TGTGCCAGCAGCCAAGATCCAGGGGGGCCAGAGACCCAGTACTTC
.	.	TRBV19	TRBJ1-2	CASSVRGPLNYGYTF	TGTGCCAGCAGCGTTCGGGGGCCGCTCAACTATGGCTACACCTTC
.	TRBD1	TRBV28	TRBJ1-5	CASSFRQGAYSNQPQHF	TGTGCCAGCAGTTTCAGACAGGGGGCCTATAGCAATCAGCCCCAGCATTTT
.	.	TRBV29-1	TRBJ2-5	CSVEGGSETQYF	TGCAGCGTTGAAGGGGGGTCGGAGACCCAGTACTTC
.	.	TRBV19	TRBJ2-5	CASKLGETQYF	TGTGCCAGTAAATTAGGAGAGACCCAGTACTTC
.	.	TRBV30	TRBJ1-2	CAWSWGRTNYGYTF	TGTGCCTGGAGCTGGGGTAGGACTAACTATGGCTACACCTTC
.	.	TRBV4-1	TRBJ1-2	CASSQDIVFVQGREDGYTF	TGCGCCAGCAGCCAAGATATTGTTTTCGTTCAGGGTCGGGAGGATGGCTACACCTTC
.	TRBD1	TRBV7-6	TRBJ1-1	CASSLGQGINTEAFF	TGTGCCAGCAGCTTAGGACAGGGGATTAACACTGAAGCTTTCTTT
.	.	TRBV11-2	TRBJ2-3	CASSLFRTERDTQYF	TGTGCCAGCAGCTTATTCCGTACCGAGCGGGATACGCAGTATTTT
once	.	TRBV2	TRBJ1-1	CASTLGENTEAFF	TGTGCCAGCACTTTAGGGGAGAACACTGAAGCTTTCTTT
.	.	TRBV6-2/TRBV6-3	TRBJ1-1	CASIPDRRGTEAFF	TGTGCCAGCATCCCAGACAGGAGGGGCACTGAAGCTTTCTTT
.	TRBD2	TRBV27	TRBJ2-2	CASSPLATGELFF	TGTGCCAGCAGTCCACTAGCGACCGGGGAGCTGTTTTTT
.	.	TRBV2	TRBJ1-6	CASSLQGQNSPLHF	TGTGCCAGCAGTTTACAGGGTCAGAATTCACCCCTCCACTTT
.	.	TRBV6-5	TRBJ1-1	CASSKNTEAFF	TGTGCCAGCAGTAAGAACACTGAAGCTTTCTTT
.	.	TRBV27	TRBJ1-5	CASRQIGQPQHF	TGTGCCAGCAGGCAGATCGGGCAGCCCCAGCATTTT